This T cell receptor beta chain was observed in a study of regulatory T cells in long-lasting Graves disease. Notes on this clonotype: This may arise from a read error, as a much more abundant clone is one base away.

Library construction for TCR beta used iRepertoire HTBI primers and Arm-PCR of CDR3 regions. Each CDR3 protein is one row after TCRdb ran MiXCR on the multiplex PCR reads. The sample records almost 450,000 distinct CDR3 sequences, approximately 16% being singletons. Germline CDR1 is LGHDT and CDR2 is YNNKEL (reference sequence). The CDR3 loop spans 14 amino acids. Regarding time point: newly diagnosed GD, antithyroid drugs for less than 3 months. The TCR library was made from RNA extracted from PBMCs. This same sample was also part of a study on T cells in Graves' hyperthyroidism and ophthalmopathy.

The receptor was derived from a woman in her 30s with Graves disease. Here the sequenced sample was peripheral blood mononuclear cells (PBMCs), taken at new diagnosis, from a patient treated with antithyroid drugs. V gene TRBV3-1 combines with J gene TRBJ2-7, with TRBD2 as a possible D gene (5 bases). Here the CDR3 reads CANSQEGSLNEQYF. CDR3 coding DNA: TGTGCCAACAGCCAAGAGGGCAGCCTTAACGAGCAGTACTTC.